This TCR beta chain was recovered during a study of T cell responses to AZD1222 COVID-19 vaccine. Whole-study findings and limits: At baseline, seropositivity was found in only a handful of AZD1222 recipients. Compared with day 0, the breadth and depth of the Spike-specific TCR repertoire rose significantly after two doses of AZD1222. Clonal diversity was possibly underestimated; the donors were predominantly white British and more often female. In all cases, repertoires were sampled only after the peak T cell response.

Of note for this clone: The antigen remains unidentified.

The germline CDR1 and CDR2 sequences are KGHSH and LQKENI. V was pared by 2 bases and J by 2 bases, with 10 bases between. This CDR3 contains 15 residues. Clones were read by immunoSEQ multiplex PCR, and TCRdb kept only the in-frame ones, dropping some. Seen here are around 170,000 clones, roughly nine tenths observed once, and the top ten hold 1.5%. Specimen: peripheral blood, collected on day 0 of AZD1222 vaccination. The V call is TRBV18, the J call TRBJ1-5, with D hard to call. This clonotype originated in an adult in good health. The CDR3 loop reads CASSPSPSGNQPQHF. In DNA, the CDR3 is TGTGCCAGCTCACCAAGCCCGTCAGGCAATCAGCCCCAGCATTTT. Complete variable domain (other parts from reference TRBV18 and TRBJ1-5): NAGVMQNPRHLVRRRGQEARLRCSPMKGHSHVYWYRQLPEEGLKFMVYLQKENIIDESGMPKERFSAEFPKEGPSILRIQQVVRGDSAAYFCASSPSPSGNQPQHFGDGTRLSIL.